Each of the 18 T cell receptor beta chains below was sequenced from the same sample in a study of cytomegalovirus exposure and HLA in healthy donors. 13 Jbeta primers and 60 Vbeta primers were used for the PCR. Using immunoSEQ multiplex PCR, the repertoire was profiled, and TCRdb retains in-frame clones only, with some absent. The sample lists around 130,000 clones, less than 85% occurring once. Sequenced input: PBMCs. The origin of the receptors is a man aged 30 to 39 in good health and CMV-seronegative.

This chain connects TRBV7-6 to TRBJ2-7, with 9 positions matching TRBD1. V lost 4 bases and J lost 4; bases outside the gene matches: 5. The CDR3 consists of 14 residues. CDR1 is SGHVS, CDR2 FNYEAQ, per germline. CDR3 in DNA: TGTGCCAGCAGCTCCGGGACAGGGTCTTACGAGCAGTACTTC. It is translated as CASSSGTGSYEQYF.

The chain is built from TRBV29-1 and TRBJ2-7; maybe TRBD1 (6 bases). V was trimmed by 5 bases and J by 4 bases, leaving 12 bases between them. There are 12 residues in the CDR3. CDR1 and CDR2 from the germline V gene are SQVTM and ANQGSEA. CDR3 in amino acids: CSVRKRGYEQYF. The DNA of the CDR3 is TGCAGCGTTAGGAAGAGGGGGTACGAGCAGTACTTC.

V usage is TRBV5-1 and J usage is TRBJ2-2, with 7 bases matching TRBD1. Germline CDR1 reads SGHRS; CDR2 reads YFSETQ. CDR3 length: 14 residues. V lost 4 bases and J lost 1; bases outside the gene matches: 1. The CDR3 loop reads CASSRDRNTGELFF. For the CDR3, the DNA is TGCGCCAGCAGCCGGGACAGGAACACCGGGGAGCTGTTTTTT. Full variable domain (outside the CDR3, taken from reference TRBV5-1 and TRBJ2-2): KAGVTQTPRYLIKTRGQQVTLSCSPISGHRSVSWYQQTPGQGLQFLFEYFSETQRNKGNFPGRFSGRQFSNSRSEMNVSTLELGDSALYLCASSRDRNTGELFFGEGSRLTVL.

This clone was counted once. The rearrangement links TRBV25-1 to TRBJ2-1, with D possibly TRBD2 on 6 matching bases. The ends were cut back, 1 base at V and 5 bases at J, with 18 bases in the middle. The CDR3 contains 17 residues. The germline gives CDR1 MGHDK, CDR2 SYGVNS. CDR3 sequence reads: CASSEFETGTGDNEQFF. CDR3 DNA sequence: TGTGCCAGCAGTGAATTCGAAACCGGGACTGGGGACAATGAGCAGTTCTTC.

J is TRBJ1-1 and V is TRBV7-8, with a possible D match to TRBD1 (6 bases). The CDR3 has 14 amino acids. Germline V gene data show CDR1 as SGHVS and CDR2 as FQNEAQ. Trimming left V 2 bases short and J 4 bases short, with 11 bases between. The CDR3 is CASSLNRVGTEAFF. CDR3 in DNA: TGTGCCAGCAGCTTAAACAGGGTGGGCACTGAAGCTTTCTTT.

This rearrangement joins TRBV5-1 to TRBJ1-1, with a tentative D call TRBD1 (5 bases). From germline, CDR1 is SGHRS and CDR2 YFSETQ. This CDR3 has 13 residues. V lost 5 bases and J lost 0, with 8 bases in between. The DNA for the CDR3 is TGCGCCAGCAGTCGGACAATGAACACTGAAGCTTTCTTT. Translating gives CASSRTMNTEAFF.

In this sample, this clone turned up a few times. The gene calls are TRBV11-3 and TRBJ1-1; the D gene is possibly TRBD1 (6 bases). Between the trimmed V and J ends, which lost 6 bases and 4 bases, there was a span of 12 bases. From germline, CDR1 is SGHNT and CDR2 YENEEA. CDR3 size: 13 residues. The CDR3 spells CASRHRAGTEAFF. The DNA of the CDR3 is TGTGCCAGCAGGCACAGGGCGGGCACTGAAGCTTTCTTT. The full variable domain, completed using reference TRBV11-3 and TRBJ1-1, is EAGVVQSPRYKIIEKKQPVAFWCNPISGHNTLYWYLQNLGQGPELLIRYENEEAVDDSQLPKDRFSAERLKGVDSTLKIQPAELGDSAVYLCASRHRAGTEAFFGQGTRLTVV.

This clone has more than one count but fewer than ten. V usage is TRBV6-6 and J usage is TRBJ1-4; 7 bases align to TRBD1. Germline CDR1 MNHNY, CDR2 SVGAGI (reference sequence). The trim removed 6 bases at V and 12 bases at J, leaving 7 bases unmatched. The CDR3 covers 12 residues. The CDR3: CASRTGSCELFF. Written as DNA, the CDR3 is TGTGCCAGCAGGACAGGGTCTTGCGAACTGTTTTTT.

This clone appeared a few times. The V and J genes are TRBV27 and TRBJ2-2; 8 bases align to TRBD1. The trim removed 3 bases at V and 1 base at J, leaving 7 bases unmatched. Germline CDR1 is MNHEY and CDR2 is SMNVEV (reference sequence). The CDR3 totals 17 residues. This CDR3 reads CASSFALDRENTGELFF. CDR3 bases: TGTGCCAGCAGTTTCGCCCTGGACAGGGAGAACACCGGGGAGCTGTTTTTT.

The V call is TRBV29-1, the J call TRBJ2-5; TRBD2 might be the D (7 bases). This CDR3 has 13 amino acids. The V end was cut by 6 bases, the J end by 5 bases, with 16 bases between. Germline CDR1 reads SQVTM; CDR2 reads ANQGSEA. This CDR3 is CSVGFGGAETQYF. The DNA of the CDR3 is TGCAGCGTCGGGTTTGGGGGGGCCGAGACCCAGTACTTC.

The rearrangement links TRBV5-4 to TRBJ1-1; the match to TRBD1 covers 8 bases. J gave up 7 bases and V 5 bases, and 7 bases lay outside the gene matches. CDR3 length: 13 residues. Germline V gives CDR1 SGHNT, CDR2 YYREEE (reference sequence). The CDR3 nucleotides are TGTGCCAGCAGTTCTAACAGGGGGAATGAAGCTTTCTTT. It specifies CASSSNRGNEAFF.

The V gene is TRBV9, the J gene TRBJ2-1; 9 bases agree with TRBD1. CDR1 and CDR2 from the germline V gene are SGDLS and YYNGEE. V gave up 4 bases and J gave up 7 bases; unmatched junction bases: 6. The length of the CDR3 is 14 residues. In nucleotides, the CDR3 is TGTGCCAGCAGCATGGGACAGGGTCTTAATGAGCAGTTCTTC. Residues: CASSMGQGLNEQFF. The variable domain in full, with the rest retrieved from reference TRBV9 and TRBJ2-1, is DSGVTQTPKHLITATGQRVTLRCSPRSGDLSVYWYQQSLDQGLQFLIQYYNGEERAKGNILERFSAQQFPDLHSELNLSSLELGDSALYFCASSMGQGLNEQFFGPGTRLTVL.

In its sample, this clone was seen once. The CDR3 region has the DNA TGTGCCAGCAGCTCGGGACTAGCGGGGGAGTACGAGCAGTACTTC. Translated, it gives CASSSGLAGEYEQYF. The chain has TRBV7-2 and TRBJ2-7, with 14 bases lining up with TRBD2. CDR3 length equals 15 residues. Trimming at V came to 4 bases and at J to 4 bases, leaving 3 bases not matched to a gene. Germline V gives CDR1 SGHTA, CDR2 FQGNSA.

The V call is TRBV12-5, the J call TRBJ1-1; D remains ambiguous. The germline V gene has CDR1 LGHNT and CDR2 FRNRAP. Trimming stripped 0 bases from V and 7 bases from J, with 6 bases between. This CDR3 comprises 12 residues. This CDR3 reads CASGLVLNEAFF. The CDR3 DNA is TGTGCTAGTGGTTTGGTCTTAAATGAAGCTTTCTTT. The complete variable domain, with remaining parts taken from reference TRBV12-5 and TRBJ1-1, reads DARVTQTPRHKVTEMGQEVTMRCQPILGHNTVFWYRQTMMQGLELLAYFRNRAPLDDSGMPKDRFSAEMPDATLATLKIQPSEPRDSAVYFCASGLVLNEAFFGQGTRLTVV.

This clone has more than one count but fewer than ten. The J gene is TRBJ2-7, the V gene TRBV2, with 15 positions matching TRBD2. The CDR3 is made up of 18 amino acids. Losses at the gene ends were 8 bases for V and 5 bases for J; bases not matched to a gene: 16. The germline CDR1 and CDR2 sequences are SNHLY and FYNNEI. CDR3 bases: TGTGCCAGCCGGACCACTGGACTAGCGGGAGGGCCATCCCACGAGCAGTACTTC. Residues: CASRTTGLAGGPSHEQYF.

The V call is TRBV27, the J call TRBJ1-2; D is possibly TRBD1 (6 bases). The CDR3 has 13 amino acids. Germline loops: CDR1 MNHEY, CDR2 SMNVEV (reference sequence). The V end was cut by 3 bases, the J end by 4 bases, with 9 bases between. CDR3 nucleotides: TGTGCCAGCAGTTTTCAGGGGTCCTATGGCTACACCTTC. Its translation is CASSFQGSYGYTF.

This chain links TRBV6-5 with TRBJ2-7; 9 nucleotides match TRBD2. V shed 0 bases and J 8 bases; nucleotides not matched to a gene: 8. Germline lookup yields CDR1 MNHEY and CDR2 SVGAGI. The CDR3 loop spans 15 amino acids. The CDR3 coding sequence is TGTGCCAGCAGTTACTCGACGAGCGGGAGGTTCCAGCAGTACTTC. As protein: CASSYSTSGRFQQYF.

This clone showed up just once. The chain couples TRBV5-1 to TRBJ2-1; 9 nucleotides align to TRBD2. This CDR3 contains 15 residues. CDR1 and CDR2 from the germline V gene are SGHRS and YFSETQ. The V segment lost 2 bases and the J segment 3 bases; nucleotides outside the gene matches: 3. The CDR3 DNA is TGCGCCAGCAGCTTAGCGGGAGGCAACTACAATGAGCAGTTCTTC. Translated: CASSLAGGNYNEQFF.